The 20 T cell receptor beta chains below all came from one sample that was sequenced in a study of T and B cells in COVID-19 patients. From blood, about 250-500 ng of genomic DNA served as TRB template. TRB rearrangements were amplified by multiplex PCR with BIOMED2 TRB-A/B primers. TCRdb passed the multiplex PCR reads through MiXCR, listing each CDR3 protein once. Seen here are 6,000 or so distinct CDR3 sequences, about 33% observed once, and the top ten hold 50% to 65%. Sequenced sample: blood. The receptor source for this set is a human donor with active COVID-19.

To note about this clonotype: With a much larger clone just one base away, this may be a read error. The chain joins TRBV19 to TRBJ1-1, with D unresolved. Germline V lookup: CDR1 LNHDA, CDR2 SQIVND (reference sequence). The CDR3 loop spans 11 amino acids. This CDR3 reads CDSKGSVEAFF. CDR3 nucleotide sequence: TGTGACAGTAAGGGCAGCGTTGAAGCTTTCTTT.

This clonotype was counted between two and nine times. The genes are TRBV6-5 and TRBJ1-2; perhaps TRBD1 as D (6 bases). This CDR3 has 14 residues. Per the germline V gene, CDR1 is MNHEY and CDR2 is SVGAGI. V lost 6 bases and J lost 8, with 19 bases in between. The DNA of the CDR3 is TGTGCCAGCAGGACCCTGGGGGCTACCGGGGGCTACACCTTC. Its protein product is CASRTLGATGGYTF.

The chain couples TRBV12-3 or TRBV12-4 to TRBJ2-2; D uncertain. The CDR3 loop spans 13 amino acids. Trimming took 2 bases from V and 6 from J, leaving 7 bases between them. DNA for the CDR3: TGTGCCAGCAGTTTACTAGGCGCCGGGGAGCTGTTTTTT. Translation: CASSLLGAGELFF.

The gene calls are TRBV6-5 and TRBJ2-1; 9 positions match TRBD1. V shed 2 bases and J 12 bases; nucleotides not matched to a gene: 8. The CDR3 consists of 14 residues. CDR1 and CDR2 (germline): MNHEY, SVGAGI. CDR3: CASSYTGQGSVQFF. CDR3 sequence (DNA): TGTGCCAGCAGTTACACCGGACAGGGGAGCGTGCAGTTCTTC.

This chain links TRBV5-4 with TRBJ2-6; D unclear. V was trimmed by 0 bases and J by 2 bases, leaving 6 bases between them. Germline-derived CDR1 and CDR2 are SGHNT and YYREEE (reference sequence). CDR3 length: 15 amino acids. As DNA, the CDR3 is TGTGCCAGCAGCTTGGTCGCAGCTGGGGCCAACGTCCTGACTTTC. It codes for CASSLVAAGANVLTF.

The rearrangement joins TRBV5-1 to TRBJ2-1; 9 bases line up with TRBD2. The CDR3 runs to 17 residues. J lost 6 bases, V lost 2 bases, and 12 bases had no gene match. CDR1 is SGHRS, CDR2 YFSETQ, per germline. CDR3 nucleotide sequence: TGCGCCAGCAGCTTCTGGGGGAGGACTAGCGATGGCAATGAGCAGTTCTTC. It specifies CASSFWGRTSDGNEQFF.

The chain uses TRBV5-1 and TRBJ1-4, with D hard to call. This CDR3 contains 16 residues. Trimming took 3 bases from V and 0 from J, leaving 12 bases between them. Germline CDR1 and CDR2: SGHRS and YFSETQ. The DNA of the CDR3 is TGCGCCAGCAGCTCGGGCTTGATTACAACTAATGAAAAACTGTTTTTT. The encoded protein is CASSSGLITTNEKLFF. The full variable domain, completed using reference TRBV5-1 and TRBJ1-4, is KAGVTQTPRYLIKTRGQQVTLSCSPISGHRSVSWYQQTPGQGLQFLFEYFSETQRNKGNFPGRFSGRQFSNSRSEMNVSTLELGDSALYLCASSSGLITTNEKLFFGSGTQLSVL.

The chain is built from TRBV7-4 and TRBJ2-3, with 8 bases matching TRBD2. This CDR3 spans 16 amino acids. Germline V gives CDR1 SGHVT, CDR2 SQSDAQ. With 5 bases clipped from V and 0 bases from J, the junction kept 7 bases outside the gene matches. The CDR3 bases are TGTGCCAGCAGCCCGCCTACTAGCGGAAGCACAGATACGCAGTATTTT. As protein: CASSPPTSGSTDTQYF.

The chain has TRBV5-6 and TRBJ1-1; D is possibly TRBD1 (5 bases). Trimming cost V 2 bases and J 3 bases, with 8 bases left between them. CDR3 length equals 13 residues. Germline values: CDR1 SGHDT, CDR2 YYEEEE. For the CDR3, the DNA is TGTGCCAGCAGCTTCGGCAGGGACACTGAAGCTTTCTTT. Translated, it gives CASSFGRDTEAFF.

This chain uses TRBV20-1 with TRBJ2-2; possible D gene TRBD2, 5 bases. Germline CDR1 reads DFQATT; CDR2 reads SNEGSKA (reference sequence). V was pared by 6 bases and J by 6 bases, with 20 bases between. CDR3 length: 15 amino acids. The CDR3 region is CSARASGTTPGELFF. For the CDR3, the DNA is TGCAGTGCGAGGGCGAGCGGAACAACACCCGGGGAGCTGTTTTTT.

The chain combines TRBV12-3 or TRBV12-4 with TRBJ1-5; the D gene is possibly TRBD1 (5 bases). The CDR3 runs to 15 residues. V lost 7 bases and J 3 bases, leaving 16 bases between the germline ends. The CDR3 sequence: CASKSGTANNQPQHF. The CDR3 bases are TGTGCCAGCAAATCCGGGACTGCTAACAATCAGCCCCAGCATTTT.

This chain joins TRBV15 and TRBJ2-1, with D uncertain. The CDR3 spans 16 residues. The V gene lost 5 bases and the J gene lost 5 bases, with 19 bases spanning the gap. Germline CDR1 reads LNHNV; CDR2 reads YYDKDF (reference sequence). CDR3 in DNA: TGTGCCACCAGCCCTCGTAGGCCCGAACTTAACAATGAGCAGTTCTTC. Translating it yields CATSPRRPELNNEQFF.

Only a few counts were recorded for this clonotype. This chain joins TRBV19 and TRBJ1-1; no clear D gene. V was clipped by 3 bases and J by 2 bases, with 10 bases between them. CDR1 LNHDA and CDR2 SQIVND come from the germline V gene (reference sequence). The CDR3 spans 14 residues. The chain's CDR3 is CASSIGRPNTEAFF. For the CDR3, the DNA is TGTGCCAGTAGTATTGGACGGCCAAACACTGAAGCTTTCTTT.

The V gene is TRBV6-5, the J gene TRBJ2-7; TRBD1 matches at 7 bases. The V and J ends lost 0 bases and 4 bases, in that order; junction bases with no gene match: 6. This CDR3 spans 15 amino acids. Germline CDR1 is MNHEY and CDR2 is SVGAGI. The CDR3 spells CASSYSNRGMYEQYF. CDR3 sequence (DNA): TGTGCCAGCAGTTACTCTAACAGGGGAATGTACGAGCAGTACTTC.

The sample holds a few counts of this clonotype. This chain links TRBV7-9 with TRBJ2-2, with a possible D match to TRBD2 (5 bases). Germline V gene data show CDR1 as SEHNR and CDR2 as FQNEAQ (reference sequence). The germline V and J ends were trimmed by 5 bases and 4 bases, with 8 bases remaining between them. This CDR3 contains 13 residues. This chain's CDR3 is CASSPSGTGELFF. In DNA form, the CDR3 reads TGTGCCAGCAGCCCGAGCGGCACCGGGGAGCTGTTTTTT.

This clonotype was counted only a few times. The CDR3 region is CASSPSHSSNYGYTF. The DNA of the CDR3 is TGTGCCAGCAGTCCCTCACACAGTTCTAACTATGGCTACACCTTC. This rearrangement joins TRBV6-5 to TRBJ1-2; unclear D gene. The germline CDR1 and CDR2 sequences are MNHEY and SVGAGI. CDR3 length: 15 amino acids. The V end was cut by 5 bases, the J end by 0 bases, with 13 bases between.

V and J are TRBV13 and TRBJ2-1, with a tentative D call TRBD2 (6 bases). Germline V lookup: CDR1 PRHDT, CDR2 FYEKMQ (reference sequence). The CDR3 runs to 17 residues. V was trimmed by 5 bases and J by 0 bases, leaving 17 bases between them. The CDR3 sequence is CASSNAGGMSSYNEQFF. The CDR3 region has the DNA TGTGCCAGCAGCAATGCGGGCGGGATGAGCTCCTACAATGAGCAGTTCTTC.

The table lists this clonotype with a few counts. The chain recombines TRBV12-3 or TRBV12-4 with TRBJ1-5; D remains ambiguous. The CDR3 covers 12 residues. The V end lost 5 bases, the J end lost 7 bases, and 9 bases lay between the germline ends. CDR3 residues: CASSPKRQPQHF. The CDR3 DNA reads TGTGCCAGCAGTCCCAAGAGACAGCCCCAGCATTTT.

By sample share, this clonotype is medium-sized. The chain employs TRBV5-5 and TRBJ2-7; D not resolved. Trimming removed 1 base from V and 2 bases from J, with 10 bases in between. The CDR3 totals 14 residues. Germline V lookup: CDR1 SGHKS, CDR2 YYEKEE (reference sequence). DNA for the CDR3: TGTGCCAGCAGCTTGACTGGAGACACCTACGAGCAGTACTTC. This codes for CASSLTGDTYEQYF.

This clonotype has more than one count but fewer than ten. The chain is built from TRBV6-5 and TRBJ1-2; D gene uncertain. The V end was cut by 8 bases, the J end by 0 bases, with 10 bases between. CDR1 is MNHEY, CDR2 SVGAGI, per germline. The CDR3 sequence is 13 residues long. In DNA, the CDR3 is TGTGCCAGCTCCCGAGGGTCTAACTATGGCTACACCTTC. Encoded protein: CASSRGSNYGYTF.